This T cell receptor (beta chain) is drawn from a study of monozygotic twins with cystic fibrosis. General study points: Clonality was generally low (median around 0.01), higher in the most severe patients. Co-twins had the most similar V usage for 13 of 16 pairs, J for 8. Unrelated CF individuals shared fewer identical clonotypes than monozygotic CF twins. Age, concordance and disease severity did not associate with shared CDR3 numbers.

CDR1 and CDR2 from the germline V gene are KGHSH and LQKENI. The length of the CDR3 is 13 residues. Between the trimmed V and J ends, which lost 5 bases and 4 bases, there was a span of 11 bases. Clones were sequenced by immunoSEQ multiplex PCR, and TCRdb holds only the in-frame ones, with some missing. Here the sample spans approximately 14,000 clones, roughly nine tenths being singletons. For this clone: Its matching antigen is unknown.

The chain combines TRBV18 with TRBJ1-2; D is possibly TRBD1 (5 bases). The sample comprised blood. This TCR came from a boy aged 5-17 years with cystic fibrosis. The CDR3 region is CASSTDRGYGYTF. CDR3 in DNA: TGTGCCAGCTCAACTGACAGAGGCTATGGCTACACCTTC.